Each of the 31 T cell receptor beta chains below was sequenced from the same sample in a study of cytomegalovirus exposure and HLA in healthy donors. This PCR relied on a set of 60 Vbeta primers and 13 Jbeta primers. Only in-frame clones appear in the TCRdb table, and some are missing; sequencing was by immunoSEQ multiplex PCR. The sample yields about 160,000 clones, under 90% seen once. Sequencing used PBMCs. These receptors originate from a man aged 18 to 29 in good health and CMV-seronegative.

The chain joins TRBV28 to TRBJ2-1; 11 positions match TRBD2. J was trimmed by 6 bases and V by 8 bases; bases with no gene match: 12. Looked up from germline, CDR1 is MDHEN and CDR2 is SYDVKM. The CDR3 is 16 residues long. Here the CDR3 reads CASRDATSGNGNEQFF. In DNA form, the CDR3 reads TGTGCCAGCCGGGACGCGACTAGCGGGAACGGCAATGAGCAGTTCTTC.

In nucleotides, the CDR3 is TGTGCCAGCAGCCCAGGACAGGGCATCTACGAGCAGTACTTC. This translates into CASSPGQGIYEQYF. The chain carries TRBV7-9 and TRBJ2-7; TRBD1 matches 8 bases. The CDR3 consists of 14 residues. Germline CDR1 is SEHNR and CDR2 is FQNEAQ (reference sequence). After removal of 5 bases from V and 3 bases from J, the junction contained 6 bases not matched to a gene.

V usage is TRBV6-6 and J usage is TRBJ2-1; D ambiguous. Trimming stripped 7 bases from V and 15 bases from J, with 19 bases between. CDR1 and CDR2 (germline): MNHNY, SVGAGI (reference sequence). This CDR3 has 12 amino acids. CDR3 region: CASNREPAILFF. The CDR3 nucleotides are TGTGCCAGCAACCGAGAACCCGCTATTCTGTTCTTC.

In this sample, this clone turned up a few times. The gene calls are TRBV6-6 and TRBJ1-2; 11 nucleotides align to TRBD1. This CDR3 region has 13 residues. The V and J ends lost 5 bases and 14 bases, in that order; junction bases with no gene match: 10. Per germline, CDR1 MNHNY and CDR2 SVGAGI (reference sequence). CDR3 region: CASSSGTGGSGTF. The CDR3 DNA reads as TGTGCCAGCAGTAGCGGGACAGGGGGTTCAGGGACCTTC.

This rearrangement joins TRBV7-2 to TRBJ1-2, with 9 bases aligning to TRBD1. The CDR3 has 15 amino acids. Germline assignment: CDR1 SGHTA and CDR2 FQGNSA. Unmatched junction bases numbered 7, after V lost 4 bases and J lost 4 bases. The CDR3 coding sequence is TGTGCCAGCAGCTCGTGGGACAGGGATCGCTATGGCTACACCTTC. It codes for CASSSWDRDRYGYTF.

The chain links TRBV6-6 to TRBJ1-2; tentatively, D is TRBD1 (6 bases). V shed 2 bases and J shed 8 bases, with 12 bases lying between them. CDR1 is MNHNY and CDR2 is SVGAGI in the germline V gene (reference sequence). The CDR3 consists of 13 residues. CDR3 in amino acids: CASSYGEGQGYTF. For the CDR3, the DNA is TGTGCCAGCAGTTACGGGGAGGGACAAGGCTACACCTTC.

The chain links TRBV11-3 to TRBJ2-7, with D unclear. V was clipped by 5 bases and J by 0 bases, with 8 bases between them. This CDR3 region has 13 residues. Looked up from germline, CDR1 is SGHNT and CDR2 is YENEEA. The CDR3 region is CASSPENSYEQYF. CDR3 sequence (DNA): TGTGCCAGCAGCCCTGAGAACTCCTACGAGCAGTACTTC. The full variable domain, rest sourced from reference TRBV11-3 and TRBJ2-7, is EAGVVQSPRYKIIEKKQPVAFWCNPISGHNTLYWYLQNLGQGPELLIRYENEEAVDDSQLPKDRFSAERLKGVDSTLKIQPAELGDSAVYLCASSPENSYEQYFGPGTRLTVT.

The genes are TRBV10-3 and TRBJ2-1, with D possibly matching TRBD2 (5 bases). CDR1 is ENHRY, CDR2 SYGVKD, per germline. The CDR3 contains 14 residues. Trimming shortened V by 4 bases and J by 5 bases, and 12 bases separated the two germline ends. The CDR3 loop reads CAISVRQADNEQFF. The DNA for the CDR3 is TGTGCCATCAGTGTGAGACAAGCGGACAATGAGCAGTTCTTC.

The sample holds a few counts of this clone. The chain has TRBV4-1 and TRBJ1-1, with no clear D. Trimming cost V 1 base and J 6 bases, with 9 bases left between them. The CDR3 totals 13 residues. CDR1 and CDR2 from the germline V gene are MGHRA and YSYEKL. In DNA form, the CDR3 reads TGCGCCAGCAGCCAAGTATCAGGTGCTGAAGCTTTCTTT. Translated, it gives CASSQVSGAEAFF.

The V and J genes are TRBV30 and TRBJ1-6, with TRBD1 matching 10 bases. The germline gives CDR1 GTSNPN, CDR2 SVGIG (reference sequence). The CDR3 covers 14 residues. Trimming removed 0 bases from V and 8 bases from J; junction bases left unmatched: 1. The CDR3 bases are TGTGCCTGGAGTGTCGGGACAGGGGATTCACCCCTCCACTTT. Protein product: CAWSVGTGDSPLHF.

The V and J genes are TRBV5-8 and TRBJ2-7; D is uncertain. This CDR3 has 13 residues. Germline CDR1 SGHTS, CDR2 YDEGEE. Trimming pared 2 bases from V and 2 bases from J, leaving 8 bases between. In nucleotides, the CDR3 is TGTGCCAGCAGCTTTACGGTTGCCTACGAGCAGTACTTC. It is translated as CASSFTVAYEQYF.

The CDR3 here is CASSSGSRAVREAFF. CDR3 bases: TGTGCCAGCAGCTCCGGATCCAGGGCGGTACGCGAAGCTTTCTTT. The chain carries TRBV7-9 and TRBJ1-1, with D possibly matching TRBD1 (5 bases). CDR3 size: 15 residues. The germline V gene encodes CDR1 SEHNR and CDR2 FQNEAQ (reference sequence). Trimming stripped 4 bases from V and 8 bases from J, with 20 bases between.

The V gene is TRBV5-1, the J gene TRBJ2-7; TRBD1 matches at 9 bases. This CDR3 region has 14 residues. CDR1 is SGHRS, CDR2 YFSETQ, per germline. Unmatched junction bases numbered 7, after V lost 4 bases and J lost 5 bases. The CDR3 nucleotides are TGCGCCAGCAGCCTTGGGGACAGGGCCAACGAGCAGTACTTC. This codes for CASSLGDRANEQYF.

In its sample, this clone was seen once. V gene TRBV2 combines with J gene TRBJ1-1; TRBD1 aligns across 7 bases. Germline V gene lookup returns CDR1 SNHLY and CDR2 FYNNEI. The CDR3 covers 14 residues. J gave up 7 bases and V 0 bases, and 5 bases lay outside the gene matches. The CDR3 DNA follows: TGTGCCAGCAGTGAAGCGGGACAGCCAAATGAAGCTTTCTTT. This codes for CASSEAGQPNEAFF.

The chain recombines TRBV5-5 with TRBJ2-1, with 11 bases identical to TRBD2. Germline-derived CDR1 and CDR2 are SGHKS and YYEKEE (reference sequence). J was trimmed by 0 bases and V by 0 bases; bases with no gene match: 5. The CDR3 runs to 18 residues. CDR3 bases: TGTGCCAGCAGCTTGGTGCTAGCGGGAGGATTCTCCTACAATGAGCAGTTCTTC. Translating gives CASSLVLAGGFSYNEQFF.

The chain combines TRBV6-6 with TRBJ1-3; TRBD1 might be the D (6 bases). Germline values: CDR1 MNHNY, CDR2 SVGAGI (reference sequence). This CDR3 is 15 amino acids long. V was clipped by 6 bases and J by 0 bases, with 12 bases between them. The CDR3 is CASSNRAHSGNTIYF. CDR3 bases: TGTGCCAGCAGCAACAGGGCCCACTCTGGAAACACCATATATTTT.

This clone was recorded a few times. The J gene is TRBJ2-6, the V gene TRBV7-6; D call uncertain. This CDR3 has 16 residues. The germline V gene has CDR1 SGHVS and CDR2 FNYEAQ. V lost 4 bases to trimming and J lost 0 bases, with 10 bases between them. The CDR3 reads CASSSSLHSGANVLTF. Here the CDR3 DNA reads TGTGCCAGCAGCTCCTCACTCCACTCTGGGGCCAACGTCCTGACTTTC.

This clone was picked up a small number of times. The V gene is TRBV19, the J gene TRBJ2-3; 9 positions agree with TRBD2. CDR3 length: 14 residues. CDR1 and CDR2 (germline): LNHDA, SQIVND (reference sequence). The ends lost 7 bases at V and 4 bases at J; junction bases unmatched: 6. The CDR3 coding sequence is TGTGCCAGTATGGCGGGGGGGCCGGCAGATACGCAGTATTTT. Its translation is CASMAGGPADTQYF.

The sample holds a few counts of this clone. In DNA, the CDR3 is TGTGCCAGCACTACAGGTTCCTATGGCTACACCTTC. This encodes CASTTGSYGYTF. This rearrangement joins TRBV7-2 to TRBJ1-2, with D possibly being TRBD1 (5 bases). CDR3 length equals 12 residues. The germline gives CDR1 SGHTA, CDR2 FQGNSA. The ends were cut back, 7 bases at V and 4 bases at J, with 10 bases in the middle.

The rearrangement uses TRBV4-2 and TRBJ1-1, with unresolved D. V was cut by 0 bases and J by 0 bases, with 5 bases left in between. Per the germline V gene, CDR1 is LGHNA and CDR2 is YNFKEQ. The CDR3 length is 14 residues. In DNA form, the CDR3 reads TGTGCCAGCAGCCAAGATCTACTGAACACTGAAGCTTTCTTT. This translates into CASSQDLLNTEAFF.

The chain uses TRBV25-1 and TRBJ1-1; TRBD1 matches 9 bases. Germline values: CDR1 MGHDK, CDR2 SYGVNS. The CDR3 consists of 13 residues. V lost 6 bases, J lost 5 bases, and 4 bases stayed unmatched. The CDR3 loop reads CASRTGGRTEAFF. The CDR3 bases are TGTGCCAGCAGGACAGGGGGTCGTACTGAAGCTTTCTTT.

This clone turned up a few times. Written as DNA, the CDR3 is TGTGCCAGCAGACGGACAGTAGTATCCTACGAGCAGTACTTC. Translated, it gives CASRRTVVSYEQYF. The genes are TRBV27 and TRBJ2-7; a weak D match, TRBD1 (6 bases). Trimming left V 6 bases short and J 1 base short, with 13 bases between. The CDR3 is made up of 14 amino acids. Germline CDR1 and CDR2: MNHEY and SMNVEV (reference sequence).

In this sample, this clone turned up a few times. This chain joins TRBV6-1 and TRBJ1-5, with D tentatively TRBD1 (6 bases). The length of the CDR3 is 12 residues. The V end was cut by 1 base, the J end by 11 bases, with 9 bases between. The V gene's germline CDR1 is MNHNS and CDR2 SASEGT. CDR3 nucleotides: TGTGCCAGCAGTGAAGGTAACAGGGCCCAGCATTTT. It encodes CASSEGNRAQHF.

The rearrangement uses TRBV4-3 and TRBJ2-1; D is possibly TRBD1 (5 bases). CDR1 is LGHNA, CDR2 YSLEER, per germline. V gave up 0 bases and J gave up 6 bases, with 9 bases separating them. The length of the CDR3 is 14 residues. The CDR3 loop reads CASSQDWGGNEQFF. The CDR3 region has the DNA TGCGCCAGCAGCCAAGATTGGGGCGGCAATGAGCAGTTCTTC.

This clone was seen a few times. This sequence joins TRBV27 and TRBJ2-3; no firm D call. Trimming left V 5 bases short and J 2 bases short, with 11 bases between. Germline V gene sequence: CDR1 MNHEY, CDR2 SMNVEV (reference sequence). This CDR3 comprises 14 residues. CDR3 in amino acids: CASSLRPYTDTQYF. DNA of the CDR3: TGTGCCAGCAGTCTCCGCCCCTACACAGATACGCAGTATTTT.

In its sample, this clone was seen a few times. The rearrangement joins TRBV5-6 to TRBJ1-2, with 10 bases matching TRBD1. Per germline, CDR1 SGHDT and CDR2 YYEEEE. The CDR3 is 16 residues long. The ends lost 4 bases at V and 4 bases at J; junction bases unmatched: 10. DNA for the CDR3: TGTGCCAGCAGCGCGGTTCGGACAGGGGGATCCTATGGCTACACCTTC. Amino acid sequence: CASSAVRTGGSYGYTF.

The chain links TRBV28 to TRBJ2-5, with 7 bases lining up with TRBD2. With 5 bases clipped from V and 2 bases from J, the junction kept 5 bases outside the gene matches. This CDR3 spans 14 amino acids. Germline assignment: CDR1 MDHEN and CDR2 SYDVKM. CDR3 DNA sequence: TGTGCCAGCAGTGCCCGGGACTATCAAGAGACCCAGTACTTC. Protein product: CASSARDYQETQYF.

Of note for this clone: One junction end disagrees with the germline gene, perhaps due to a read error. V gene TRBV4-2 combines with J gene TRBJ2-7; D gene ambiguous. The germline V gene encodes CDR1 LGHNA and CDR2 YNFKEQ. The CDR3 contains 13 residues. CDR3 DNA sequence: TGTGCCAGCACCCAAATAATAGGCGGCGAGCAGTACTTC. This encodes CASTQIIGGEQYF.

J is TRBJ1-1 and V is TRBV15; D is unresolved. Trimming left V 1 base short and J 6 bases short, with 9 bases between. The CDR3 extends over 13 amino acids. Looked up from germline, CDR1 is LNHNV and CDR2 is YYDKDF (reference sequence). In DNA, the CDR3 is TGTGCCACCAGCAGAGGAGGTCCGGCTGAAGCTTTCTTT. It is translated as CATSRGGPAEAFF.

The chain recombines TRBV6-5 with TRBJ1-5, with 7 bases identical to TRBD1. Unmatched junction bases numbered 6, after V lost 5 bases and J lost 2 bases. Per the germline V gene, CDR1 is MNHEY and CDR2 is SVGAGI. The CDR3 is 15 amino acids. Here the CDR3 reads CASSKTGRGNQPQHF. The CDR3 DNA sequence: TGTGCCAGCAGTAAGACAGGGAGAGGCAATCAGCCCCAGCATTTT.

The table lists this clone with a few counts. In DNA form, the CDR3 reads TGTGCCAGCAGCTTAGAAGGCAGGGGGGCTTTCTTT. Its protein is CASSLEGRGAFF. The V and J genes are TRBV11-3 and TRBJ1-1; TRBD1 agrees at 7 bases. V lost 0 bases, J lost 11 bases, and 3 bases stayed unmatched. The CDR3 extends over 12 amino acids. Germline lookup yields CDR1 SGHNT and CDR2 YENEEA.